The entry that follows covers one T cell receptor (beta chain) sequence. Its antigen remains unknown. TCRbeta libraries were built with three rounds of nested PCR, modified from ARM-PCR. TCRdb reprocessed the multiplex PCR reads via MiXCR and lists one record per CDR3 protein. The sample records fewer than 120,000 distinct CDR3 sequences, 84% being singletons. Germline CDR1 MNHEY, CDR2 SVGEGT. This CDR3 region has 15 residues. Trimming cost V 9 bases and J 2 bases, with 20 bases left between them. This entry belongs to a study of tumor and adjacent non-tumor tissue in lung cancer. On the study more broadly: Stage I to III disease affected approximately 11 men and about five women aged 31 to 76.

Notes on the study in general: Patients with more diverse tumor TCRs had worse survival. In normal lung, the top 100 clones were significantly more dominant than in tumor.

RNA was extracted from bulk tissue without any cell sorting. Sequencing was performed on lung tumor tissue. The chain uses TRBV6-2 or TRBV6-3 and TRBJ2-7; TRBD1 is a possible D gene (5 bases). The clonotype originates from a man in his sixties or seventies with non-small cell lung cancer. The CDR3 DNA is TGTGCCAGGAGGAGAACGAAAGGGGCGGCCTACGAGCAGTACTTC. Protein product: CARRRTKGAAYEQYF.